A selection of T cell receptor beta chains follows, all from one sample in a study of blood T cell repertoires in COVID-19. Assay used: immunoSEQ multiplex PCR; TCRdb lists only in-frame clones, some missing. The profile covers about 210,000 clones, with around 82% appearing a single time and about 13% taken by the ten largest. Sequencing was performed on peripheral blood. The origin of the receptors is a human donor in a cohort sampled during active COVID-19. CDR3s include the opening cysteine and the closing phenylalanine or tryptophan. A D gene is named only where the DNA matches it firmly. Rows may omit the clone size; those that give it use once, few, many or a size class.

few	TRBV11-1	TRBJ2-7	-	TGTGCCAGCACCATCGATCACGGTCCCTACGAGCAGTACTTC	CASTIDHGPYEQYF
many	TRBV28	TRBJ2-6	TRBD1	TGTGCCAGCAGCCCTACAGGGGCCGGCTCTGGGGCCAACGTCCTGACTTTC	CASSPTGAGSGANVLTF
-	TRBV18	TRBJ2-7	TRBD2	TGTGCCAGCTCACTGGGGACTAGCGGGATGGGGGAGCAGTACTTC	CASSLGTSGMGEQYF
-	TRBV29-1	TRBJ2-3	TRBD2	TGCAGCGTTGGGACTAGCGTGGATACGCAGTATTTT	CSVGTSVDTQYF
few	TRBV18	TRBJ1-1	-	TGTGCCAGCTCCGGGAGTCAGAACACTGAAGCTTTCTTT	CASSGSQNTEAFF
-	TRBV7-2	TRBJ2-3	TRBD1	TGTGCCAGCAGCTTAAATGGACAGGATCCAGATACGCAGTATTTT	CASSLNGQDPDTQYF
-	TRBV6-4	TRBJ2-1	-	TGTGCCAGCAGTGGCAGACCGGGCGGGCACAATGAGCAGTTCTTC	CASSGRPGGHNEQFF
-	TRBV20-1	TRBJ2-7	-	TGCAGTGCTATATACAGGGCAGAGCAGTACTTC	CSAIYRAEQYF
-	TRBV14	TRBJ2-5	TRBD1	TGTGCCAGCAGCCACGGACAGGGAAAAGAGACCCAGTACTTC	CASSHGQGKETQYF
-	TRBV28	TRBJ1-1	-	TGTGCCAGCACCAGTGACAGCCGTCGAGCTTTCTTT	CASTSDSRRAFF
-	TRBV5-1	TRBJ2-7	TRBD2	TGCGCCAGCAGCTTGGAGCGGGGGGCGGAAGAGCAGTACTTC	CASSLERGAEEQYF
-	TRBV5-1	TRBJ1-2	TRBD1	TGCGCCAGCAGCCCCTACCAAGGGGGCAATGGCTACACCTTC	CASSPYQGGNGYTF
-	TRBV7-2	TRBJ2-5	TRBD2	TGTGCCAGCAGCTCTAAAGCGGGAGGGGGGGAGACCCAGTACTTC	CASSSKAGGGETQYF
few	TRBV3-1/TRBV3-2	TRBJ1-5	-	TGTGCCAGCAGCCAGTCTGGACAGAATCAGCCCCAGCATTTT	CASSQSGQNQPQHF
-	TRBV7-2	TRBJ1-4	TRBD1	TGTGCCAGCAGCTTCGTAACCGGGACAGGGTCAAAACTGTTTTTT	CASSFVTGTGSKLFF
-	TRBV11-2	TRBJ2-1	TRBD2	TGTGCCAGCAGCGCACTAGCGGGAGGGGGCAATGAGCAGTTCTTC	CASSALAGGGNEQFF
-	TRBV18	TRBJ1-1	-	TGTGCCAGCTCACCTAACAGGGATCTGAACACTGAAGCTTTCTTT	CASSPNRDLNTEAFF